This T cell receptor (beta chain) was sequenced during a study of T cell responses to AZD1222 COVID-19 vaccine. General study points: Regions 160-218 and 743-854 held dominance among vaccine-associated CD4 TCRs, which spanned spike.

TCRdb's table, derived via immunoSEQ multiplex PCR, lists solely in-frame clones and lacks some. Here the sample spans approximately 85,000 clones, 86% being singletons. Worth noting for this clone: The antigen is unknown.

CDR1 is SGHTA and CDR2 is FQGNSA in the germline V gene. V lost 4 bases and J 8 bases, leaving 17 bases between the germline ends. There are 15 residues in the CDR3. This sequence originates from an adult in good health. Specimen: peripheral blood, collected on day 0 of AZD1222 vaccination. This chain joins TRBV7-2 and TRBJ1-4, with D perhaps TRBD1 (5 bases). This chain's CDR3 is CASSSTGPGAEKLFF. The CDR3, as DNA: TGTGCCAGCAGCTCCACGGGCCCTGGGGCCGAAAAACTGTTTTTT.